This T cell receptor beta chain was captured by sequencing in a study of shared clonotypes between healthy human individuals. About the research overall: Per-donor plates numbered three CD4 naive, three CD4 memory, two CD8 naive and one CD8 memory. The study, taken as a whole, reports: Having only a few donors restricted how much genetic and exposure-history diversity was captured.

Germline CDR1 reads SGHKS; CDR2 reads YYEKEE (reference sequence). The CDR3 spans 12 residues. V gave up 4 bases and J gave up 5 bases, with 6 bases separating them. Concerning this clone itself: What it binds is unknown. The same CDR3 arises from other DNA sequences in this sample as well.

Clones were sequenced by immunoSEQ multiplex PCR, and TCRdb holds only the in-frame ones, with some missing. Here the sample spans roughly 400,000 clones, about 96% being singletons. This chain joins TRBV5-5 and TRBJ2-2; D is undetermined. The sequence was obtained from a man between 25 and 39 years old in good health. The sample was memory CD8+ T cells sorted from blood. Subset given: CD45RO+ cells pooled with CCR7-negative TemRA cells. The CDR3 sequence: CASSVNTGELFF. CDR3 DNA sequence: TGTGCCAGCAGCGTAAATACCGGGGAGCTGTTTTTT.